This is a list of T cell receptor beta chains from one sample in a study of blood T cell repertoires in COVID-19. Assay used: immunoSEQ multiplex PCR; TCRdb lists only in-frame clones, some missing. Of about 100,000 clones in the sample, 70% to 80% were seen once. Material: peripheral blood. The receptors derive from a man between 65 and 85 years old with active or convalescent COVID-19. Both conserved end residues are trimmed from each CDR3. Only part of the rows carry a size: once, few, many, or a class if the clone is expanded.

abundance | len | v_gene | CDR3aa
- | 14 | TRBV6-5 | ASSYWAGSAGTEAF
- | 15 | TRBV2 | ASSSGQGLNEGQPQH
- | 14 | TRBV7-2 | ASSLDLGAGANVLT
once | 11 | TRBV30 | ACSDSHSQPQH
- | 10 | TRBV7-6 | ASSAYPGPLH
- | 13 | TRBV25-1 | ASSELGDRDTEAF
- | 14 | TRBV7-9 | ASSFNPGQGLNEQF
- | 12 | TRBV6-5 | ASMPGLASREQY
- | 10 | TRBV19 | ASSYSNQPQH
- | 14 | TRBV11-2 | ASSLESGQGSYEQY
- | 13 | TRBV4-3 | ASSQQQGSGNTIY
- | 13 | TRBV4-3 | ASSQGIAGGYEQY
once | 12 | TRBV9 | ASSESAQGETQY
- | 13 | TRBV9 | ASNRRGSYNSPLH
once | 9 | TRBV2 | ASSVTAEAF
once | 11 | TRBV5-1 | ASSLGQQNEQF
- | 13 | TRBV28 | ASSLWGAYTGELF
- | 15 | TRBV7-8 | ASSPKAPGQSSYEQY
- | 11 | TRBV9 | ASSVEGGETQY
- | 12 | TRBV3-1/TRBV3-2 | ASSQVQDGGELF
once | 14 | TRBV5-5 | ASSPSGTDTYSPLH
- | 13 | TRBV6-5 | ASSRTGGSTDTQY
- | 13 | TRBV30 | AWSAQGTPNEKLF
once | 15 | TRBV7-9 | ASSPSEVRPGDYGYT
- | 11 | TRBV12-3/TRBV12-4 | ASSLGQGDEQF
- | 13 | TRBV7-6 | ASSSGQGAADTQY
- | 12 | TRBV11-2 | ASSFVGGQETQY
- | 13 | TRBV5-1 | ASSYGGKDNSPLH
- | 12 | TRBV5-1 | ASSPGQGIYEQY
- | 13 | TRBV7-2 | ASSLPTGNREKLF
- | 12 | TRBV7-2 | ASSLGMGGTEAF
- | 11 | TRBV7-9 | ASSPDWRDEQY
- | 12 | TRBV2 | AWGVSEGNQPQH
- | 11 | TRBV7-9 | ASSLGARDRFH
- | 13 | TRBV4-1 | ASSQDRGRSYGYT
- | 15 | TRBV21-1 | ASSKGVRDSPLYGYT
- | 14 | TRBV18 | ASSPQQGRGNSPLH
- | 16 | TRBV19 | ASSHLAGGLGNTGELF
- | 16 | TRBV10-2 | ATRPSSGRGRVNTEAF
few | 13 | TRBV24-1 | ATSDTRQGTNEQY
many | 13 | TRBV6-5 | ASRARTSGSNEQF
few | 13 | TRBV2 | ASTVSAGLINEQF
- | 9 | TRBV20-1 | SASWAGPQH